This TCR beta chain appears in the sequencing data of a study of patients and donors after allogeneic stem cell transplantation. In TCRdb, the RT-PCR reads were re-called with MiXCR into one record per CDR3 protein. Of 25,000 to 30,000 distinct CDR3 sequences detected, 7% to 8.5% appear once; the ten largest clones hold 45% to 60%. Between the trimmed V and J ends, which lost 3 bases and 2 bases, there was a span of 11 bases. The CDR3 totals 15 residues. CDR1 and CDR2 (germline): SGHRS, YFSETQ. This clonotype was picked up many times. The rearrangement joins TRBV5-1 to TRBJ2-2, with D possibly matching TRBD1 (5 bases). Sequencing was done on a sample of blood, either unsorted or a sorted T cell fraction (not recorded which). The clonotype comes from a human donor who was either an allogeneic HSCT recipient or a stem cell or donor lymphocyte infusion donor (not recorded which). It is not recorded whose cells these are; they may come from a transplant donor. In DNA, the CDR3 is TGCGCCAGCAGCTCATTAGGACATAACACCGGGGAGCTGTTTTTT. As protein: CASSSLGHNTGELFF.